The TCR beta chain under discussion was sequenced for a study of cytomegalovirus exposure and HLA in healthy donors. Study results and limitations: In vitro work confirmed that a few CMV-associated chains recognize CMV antigens. Earlier analysis looked at TCR beta V segments, and most were productive about 90% or about 30% of the time.

Of note for this clone: Its antigen is still unknown.

The PCR was carried out with 60 Vbeta primers and 13 Jbeta primers. TCRdb's table, derived via immunoSEQ multiplex PCR, lists solely in-frame clones and lacks some. The sample data list roughly 80,000 clones. Germline CDR1 reads MNHEY; CDR2 reads SVGAGI. V lost 3 bases and J 6 bases, leaving 11 bases between the germline ends. This CDR3 is 14 amino acids long. The J gene is TRBJ1-4, the V gene TRBV6-5; no clear D. The sequenced sample was PBMCs. The TCR comes from a girl aged 10 to 17 in good health and CMV-seropositive. The chain's CDR3 is CASSYGQIHEKLFF. The DNA for the CDR3 is TGTGCCAGCAGTTATGGGCAGATTCATGAAAAACTGTTTTTT.